This entry concerns a single T cell receptor beta chain. The target antigen is unknown. Germline is not matched at one junction end, which may reflect a read error. This specimen comes from a study of human T cells and chemical hapten exposure. The sample's time point: pre-sensitization, week 0. Documented treatment: therapeutic diphenylcyclopropenone sensitization with weekly scalp DPC. Findings of the study overall: Every donor had alopecia, and their immune response may therefore differ from healthy people's.

MiXCR was run by TCRdb on the RACE reads, yielding one entry per CDR3 protein. The table lists 190,000 or so distinct CDR3 sequences, roughly 30% of them singletons. Germline-derived CDR1 and CDR2 are MGHRA and YSYEKL. The CDR3 is made up of 15 amino acids. The sequencing used whole blood, collected in connection with sensitization to the hapten diphenylcyclopropenone (DPC). J is TRBJ1-5 and V is TRBV4-1, with D unclear. The TCR sequence derives from a woman aged 25 to 45 with alopecia areata. Some clones in this sample may be carry-over from other donors' samples. The chain's CDR3 is CASSREVFSKQPQHF. The CDR3, as DNA: TGCGCCAGCAGCCGGGAGGTCTTTAGCAAACAGCCCCAGCATTTT.